The 26 T cell receptor beta chains below all came from one sample that was sequenced in a study of blood T cell repertoires in COVID-19. Using immunoSEQ multiplex PCR, the repertoire was profiled, and TCRdb retains in-frame clones only, with some absent. The table lists about 170,000 clones, around 83% of them singletons. The sequenced sample was peripheral blood. The source of these receptors is a woman aged 80 or over in a cohort sampled during active or convalescent COVID-19.

This chain uses TRBV5-4 with TRBJ1-2; TRBD1 is a possible D gene (6 bases). V was cut by 7 bases and J by 1 base, with 14 bases left in between. The CDR3 runs 14 residues. The V gene's germline CDR1 is SGHNT and CDR2 YYREEE (reference sequence). CDR3 sequence: CASRPGHLNYGYTF. DNA for the CDR3: TGTGCCAGCCGCCCGGGACATCTTAACTATGGCTACACCTTC.

The chain has TRBV21-1 and TRBJ1-5; the table's D gene call, TRBD1, was not cross checked with the DNA. TRBV21-1 is flagged as a pseudogene. The CDR3 totals 17 residues. CDR3 sequence: CASTPNPRQGYNQPQHF. The CDR3 nucleotides read TGTGCCAGCACCCCAAATCCTCGACAGGGGTATAATCAGCCCCAGCATTTT.

The CDR3 DNA reads TGTGCCAGCAGCCAGGAGGCGGCTCCCGGGGAGCTGTTTTTT. It specifies CASSQEAAPGELFF. The chain has TRBV3-1 (or the pseudogene TRBV3-2) and TRBJ2-2; D possibly corresponds to TRBD2 (5 bases). This CDR3 is 14 amino acids long. From germline, CDR1 is LGHDT and CDR2 YNNKEL (reference sequence). The ends were cut back, 3 bases at V and 6 bases at J, with 11 bases in the middle.

This rearrangement joins TRBV27 to TRBJ1-2; D is perhaps TRBD1 (6 bases). CDR3 size: 14 residues. The V and J ends lost 0 bases and 2 bases respectively, with 7 bases between them. Germline values: CDR1 MNHEY, CDR2 SMNVEV (reference sequence). The CDR3 DNA is TGTGCCAGCAGTTTATCCACAGGGAACTATGGCTACACCTTC. This translates into CASSLSTGNYGYTF.

The chain employs TRBV6-1 and TRBJ1-1; a possible D gene is TRBD1 (5 bases). V was pared by 3 bases and J by 0 bases, with 11 bases between. CDR3 length: 15 residues. CDR1 is MNHNS and CDR2 is SASEGT in the germline V gene. CDR3 region: CASSDAGLLNTEAFF. CDR3 bases: TGTGCCAGCAGTGACGCGGGACTTTTGAACACTGAAGCTTTCTTT.

The chain joins TRBV11-3 to TRBJ2-1, with 8 bases fitting TRBD1. The CDR3 length is 15 residues. The junction had 10 bases not matched to a gene; V was cut back by 5 bases and J by 7 bases. Germline V CDR1 and CDR2: SGHNT, YENEEA. The CDR3, as DNA: TGTGCCAGCAGCCCAACAGGGGGTGTTCTGAATGAGCAGTTCTTC. Protein: CASSPTGGVLNEQFF.

This clone was seen only once. V gene TRBV12-3 or TRBV12-4 combines with J gene TRBJ2-2, with D perhaps matching TRBD1 (5 bases). CDR3 length: 13 residues. V was trimmed by 8 bases and J by 5 bases, leaving 12 bases between them. As DNA, the CDR3 is TGTGCCAGCGATAATAGGGGAACCGGGGAGCTGTTTTTT. Translating it yields CASDNRGTGELFF.

The genes are TRBV3-1 (or the pseudogene TRBV3-2) and TRBJ2-6; no definite D call. Germline V gene sequence: CDR1 LGHDT, CDR2 YNNKEL (reference sequence). Trimming left V 7 bases short and J 3 bases short, with 13 bases between. CDR3 length equals 15 residues. CDR3 sequence: CASTAGEGGANVLTF. DNA of the CDR3: TGTGCCAGCACCGCTGGAGAAGGTGGGGCCAACGTCCTGACTTTC.

This chain connects TRBV7-9 to TRBJ2-5; 7 bases fit TRBD1. This CDR3 region has 14 residues. Germline V gives CDR1 SEHNR, CDR2 FQNEAQ (reference sequence). Unmatched junction bases numbered 6, after V lost 5 bases and J lost 3 bases. The CDR3, as DNA: TGTGCCAGCAGCGGCCCCGGGACAGAAGAGACCCAGTACTTC. Amino acids: CASSGPGTEETQYF.

The table lists this clone with a few counts. The chain uses TRBV25-1 and TRBJ2-3; the D gene is possibly TRBD2 (5 bases). The CDR3 is made up of 14 amino acids. The V gene's germline CDR1 is MGHDK and CDR2 SYGVNS. V lost 2 bases and J lost 5, with 11 bases in between. The CDR3 DNA is TGTGCCAGCAGTGAAGTGGGAGTTGTAGATACGCAGTATTTT. It specifies CASSEVGVVDTQYF. Full variable domain (rest looked up from reference TRBV25-1 and TRBJ2-3): EADIYQTPRYLVIGTGKKITLECSQTMGHDKMYWYQQDPGMELHLIHYSYGVNSTEKGDLSSESTVSRIRTEHFPLTLESARPSHTSQYLCASSEVGVVDTQYFGPGTRLTVL.

The rearrangement uses TRBV6-1 and TRBJ2-3; 8 bases are shared with TRBD1. The CDR3 is 16 amino acids. Germline V gives CDR1 MNHNS, CDR2 SASEGT. V was clipped by 3 bases and J by 0 bases; unmatched bases: 5. CDR3 residues: CASSEQTGASTDTQYF. CDR3 DNA: TGTGCCAGCAGTGAGCAGACAGGGGCTAGCACAGATACGCAGTATTTT.

This clone was seen just once. The rearrangement links TRBV30 to TRBJ2-1, with D perhaps matching TRBD2 (6 bases). The germline gives CDR1 GTSNPN, CDR2 SVGIG (reference sequence). The CDR3 loop spans 13 amino acids. The V and J ends lost 0 bases and 9 bases respectively, with 12 bases between them. The CDR3 loop reads CAWSVLGGIEQFF. DNA for the CDR3: TGTGCCTGGAGTGTGTTGGGGGGTATTGAGCAGTTCTTC. Filled out from reference TRBV30 and TRBJ2-1, the complete variable domain reads SQTIHQWPATLVQPVGSPLSLECTVEGTSNPNLYWYRQAAGRGLQLLFYSVGIGQISSEVPQNLSASRPQDRQFILSSKKLLLSDSGFYLCAWSVLGGIEQFFGPGTRLTVL.

This clone was counted once. The chain has TRBV5-8 and TRBJ1-4; D may be TRBD1 (5 bases). Trimming cost V 4 bases and J 6 bases, with 22 bases left between them. In germline, CDR1 is SGHTS, CDR2 YDEGEE. This CDR3 spans 17 amino acids. The CDR3 DNA sequence: TGTGCCAGCAGCCGTCCGACCGCGACGGCAGGGTATGAAAAACTGTTTTTT. Its protein is CASSRPTATAGYEKLFF.

The V and J genes are TRBV11-3 and TRBJ1-4; D is perhaps TRBD1 (6 bases). V shed 2 bases and J shed 8 bases, with 12 bases lying between them. The CDR3 runs 14 residues. CDR1 is SGHNT and CDR2 is YENEEA in the germline V gene. The DNA for the CDR3 is TGTGCCAGCAGCTTAAGAACAGGGCAGGAAAAACTGTTTTTT. It codes for CASSLRTGQEKLFF.

This chain connects TRBV6-1 to TRBJ2-3, with unresolved D. Germline V CDR1 and CDR2: MNHNS, SASEGT. Trimming took 1 base from V and 0 from J, leaving 14 bases between them. The CDR3 consists of 17 residues. The CDR3 DNA follows: TGTGCCAGCAGTGAAGGCGTAGGAGCGTTTAGCACAGATACGCAGTATTTT. It yields the protein CASSEGVGAFSTDTQYF.

About this clone: A junction end diverges from the germline sequence, so it may reflect a read error. The chain couples TRBV6-1 to TRBJ1-2; no firm D call. Germline values: CDR1 MNHNS, CDR2 SASEGT. This CDR3 has 13 residues. The CDR3 region is CASREGPVNGYTF. The CDR3 DNA is TGTGCCAGCAGGGAAGGGCCAGTCAATGGCTACACCTTC.

This rearrangement joins TRBV7-6 to TRBJ2-3; D might be TRBD2 (6 bases). Germline V gene data show CDR1 as SGHVS and CDR2 as FNYEAQ. CDR3 size: 17 residues. The V and J ends lost 5 bases and 2 bases respectively, with 20 bases between them. The CDR3 sequence is CASSRDFRGRNTDTQYF. The CDR3 DNA follows: TGTGCCAGCAGCCGGGACTTTCGAGGGCGGAACACAGATACGCAGTATTTT.

The chain is built from TRBV18 and TRBJ1-5; tentatively, D is TRBD1 (5 bases). V lost 6 bases and J lost 6, with 9 bases in between. The CDR3 covers 12 residues. Germline loops: CDR1 KGHSH, CDR2 LQKENI. In DNA, the CDR3 is TGTGCCAGCTCGGCGGGACTTCAGCCCCAGCATTTT. Amino acids: CASSAGLQPQHF. The full variable domain, completed using reference TRBV18 and TRBJ1-5, is NAGVMQNPRHLVRRRGQEARLRCSPMKGHSHVYWYRQLPEEGLKFMVYLQKENIIDESGMPKERFSAEFPKEGPSILRIQQVVRGDSAAYFCASSAGLQPQHFGDGTRLSIL.

This chain connects TRBV7-8 to TRBJ1-2; TRBD1 agrees at 11 bases. V lost 1 base to trimming and J lost 7 bases; unmatched junction nucleotides: 11. This CDR3 is 17 amino acids long. CDR1 and CDR2 from the germline V gene are SGHVS and FQNEAQ. Here the CDR3 DNA reads TGTGCCAGCAGCTTAGGAGCGGACAGGGGGCCCTTCGGTGGCTACACCTTC. Encoded protein: CASSLGADRGPFGGYTF. Combining the CDR3 with reference TRBV7-8 and TRBJ1-2 gives the whole variable domain GAGVSQSPRYKVAKRGQDVALRCDPISGHVSLFWYQQALGQGPEFLTYFQNEAQLDKSGLPSDRFFAERPEGSVSTLKIQRTQQEDSAVYLCASSLGADRGPFGGYTFGSGTRLTVV.

The chain links TRBV12-3 or TRBV12-4 to TRBJ1-2; 10 bases line up with TRBD1. J lost 13 bases, V lost 5 bases, and 7 bases had no gene match. The CDR3 extends over 12 amino acids. The CDR3 here is CASSASGTGATF. CDR3 nucleotide sequence: TGTGCCAGCAGTGCCTCCGGGACAGGGGCCACCTTC.

The chain links TRBV5-1 to TRBJ2-5, with a tentative D call TRBD1 (5 bases). Per germline, CDR1 SGHRS and CDR2 YFSETQ. V was clipped by 4 bases and J by 5 bases, with 15 bases between them. This CDR3 contains 14 residues. CDR3 residues: CASSAGDAGETQYF. The CDR3 DNA sequence: TGCGCCAGCAGCGCTGGGGATGCAGGGGAGACCCAGTACTTC.

The rearrangement links TRBV25-1 to TRBJ1-4; possibly TRBD1 for D (6 bases). In germline, CDR1 is MGHDK, CDR2 SYGVNS. V was shortened by 7 bases and J by 8 bases, with 20 bases between the two germline ends. The CDR3 spans 15 residues. The CDR3 nucleotides read TGTGCCAGCACAAATCCACAGGGCCGAGGGGAAAAACTGTTTTTT. This sequence encodes CASTNPQGRGEKLFF.

The chain joins TRBV18 to TRBJ2-7; D possibly corresponds to TRBD2 (6 bases). The CDR3 has 15 residues. Germline-derived CDR1 and CDR2 are KGHSH and LQKENI. With 6 bases removed from V and 6 bases from J, the gap between germline ends came to 21 bases. CDR3: CASSPGVGGTGEQYF. The DNA for the CDR3 is TGTGCCAGCTCCCCCGGTGTCGGAGGGACGGGCGAGCAGTACTTC.

V and J are TRBV19 and TRBJ1-3, with 7 bases identical to TRBD1. The CDR3 consists of 15 residues. Germline V gene sequence: CDR1 LNHDA, CDR2 SQIVND (reference sequence). Unmatched junction bases numbered 5, after V lost 6 bases and J lost 0 bases. CDR3 coding DNA: TGTGCCAGTAGGAGCCCAGGGGGCTCTGGAAACACCATATATTTT. Amino acid sequence: CASRSPGGSGNTIYF.

The genes are TRBV5-6 and TRBJ2-5, with D perhaps TRBD1 (6 bases). The V end lost 7 bases, the J end lost 2 bases, and 12 bases lay between the germline ends. Germline CDR1 SGHDT, CDR2 YYEEEE. This CDR3 region has 13 residues. This chain's CDR3 is CASLPQGQETQYF. The CDR3 DNA follows: TGTGCCAGCTTACCCCAGGGGCAAGAGACCCAGTACTTC.

This clone was counted a single time. The J gene is TRBJ1-2, the V gene TRBV11-3, with D perhaps TRBD1 (6 bases). This CDR3 contains 16 residues. Germline-derived CDR1 and CDR2 are SGHNT and YENEEA. Trimming took 5 bases from V and 2 from J, leaving 18 bases between them. DNA for the CDR3: TGTGCCAGCAGCCAAACCGGGACACTGATCAACTATGGCTACACCTTC. This gives the protein CASSQTGTLINYGYTF.